The 24 T cell receptor beta chains reported below all come from one sample, sequenced in a study of cytomegalovirus exposure and HLA in healthy donors. Only in-frame clones appear in the TCRdb table, and some are missing; sequencing was by immunoSEQ multiplex PCR. The top ten hold under 0.75% of the sample, which has around 70,000 clones, roughly 92% seen once. The sample taken for sequencing was PBMCs. The receptors were gathered from a woman between 18 and 30 years old in good health and CMV-seronegative.

The V call is TRBV5-8, the J call TRBJ1-5; 10 positions agree with TRBD1. The J segment lost 3 bases and the V segment lost 4 bases, leaving 10 bases of the junction unmatched. This CDR3 contains 17 residues. The V gene's germline CDR1 is SGHTS and CDR2 YDEGEE. CDR3 protein: CASSPRSGTGDNQPQHF. CDR3 DNA: TGTGCCAGCAGCCCCCGATCCGGGACAGGGGACAATCAGCCCCAGCATTTT.

The chain has TRBV6-5 and TRBJ1-6, with a tentative D call TRBD1 (6 bases). The CDR3 covers 15 residues. Trimming removed 2 bases at V and 5 bases at J, with 10 bases between. Germline V CDR1 and CDR2: MNHEY, SVGAGI. CDR3 coding DNA: TGTGCCAGCAGTTACGGGACAAAGAATAATTCACCCCTCCACTTT. Its translation: CASSYGTKNNSPLHF.

This chain uses TRBV29-1 with TRBJ2-2; 14 nucleotides agree with TRBD2. The J segment lost 5 bases and the V segment lost 6 bases, leaving 8 bases of the junction unmatched. Germline V gives CDR1 SQVTM, CDR2 ANQGSEA. CDR3 length: 16 residues. As DNA, the CDR3 is TGCAGCGTCGTGACTAGCGGGGGGGTTGGTACCGGGGAGCTGTTTTTT. Encoded protein: CSVVTSGGVGTGELFF.

This chain links TRBV9 with TRBJ1-6, with D perhaps TRBD1 (6 bases). There are 15 residues in the CDR3. V lost 0 bases, J lost 3 bases, and 7 bases lay in between. The germline CDR1 and CDR2 sequences are SGDLS and YYNGEE. The CDR3 protein is CASSVGTDYNSPLHF. CDR3 DNA sequence: TGTGCCAGCAGCGTAGGGACAGACTATAATTCACCCCTCCACTTT.

This rearrangement joins TRBV18 to TRBJ1-5; D uncertain. This CDR3 region has 14 residues. V was shortened by 3 bases and J by 0 bases, with 6 bases between the two germline ends. Germline V gene data show CDR1 as KGHSH and CDR2 as LQKENI. The CDR3 sequence: CASSPAFSNQPQHF. The CDR3 DNA reads as TGTGCCAGCTCACCGGCCTTTAGCAATCAGCCCCAGCATTTT.

V and J are TRBV7-2 and TRBJ2-5; the match to TRBD2 covers 10 bases. CDR1 and CDR2 from the germline V gene are SGHTA and FQGNSA. Losses at the gene ends were 0 bases for V and 1 base for J; bases not matched to a gene: 2. The CDR3 runs 16 residues. The CDR3 DNA reads as TGTGCCAGCAGCTTAGCCCTAGCGGGGGCCCAAGAGACCCAGTACTTC. Translated, it gives CASSLALAGAQETQYF.

This rearrangement joins TRBV30 to TRBJ2-5, with TRBD1 as a possible D gene (6 bases). Trimming removed 5 bases from V and 1 base from J, with 11 bases in between. Looked up from germline, CDR1 is GTSNPN and CDR2 is SVGIG (reference sequence). The CDR3 runs to 13 residues. In nucleotides, the CDR3 is TGTGCCTGGGCGGACAGCTCCCAAGAGACCCAGTACTTC. Its translation: CAWADSSQETQYF.

The chain carries TRBV4-1 and TRBJ1-1; 11 nucleotides line up with TRBD1. Germline loops: CDR1 MGHRA, CDR2 YSYEKL. CDR3 length: 15 residues. Trimming cost V 4 bases and J 1 base; bases outside gene matches: 2. CDR3 DNA: TGCGCCAGCAGCCGGGACAGGGGGACGAACACTGAAGCTTTCTTT. Encoded protein: CASSRDRGTNTEAFF.

This sequence joins TRBV2 and TRBJ2-5, with 7 bases matching TRBD2. The CDR3 has 17 amino acids. Losses at the gene ends were 5 bases for V and 5 bases for J; bases not matched to a gene: 17. CDR1 SNHLY and CDR2 FYNNEI come from the germline V gene. CDR3 in amino acids: CASSTPTVGGFIETQYF. For the CDR3, the DNA is TGTGCCAGCAGTACACCCACGGTCGGGGGGTTCATTGAGACCCAGTACTTC.

The chain combines TRBV5-4 with TRBJ2-7, with TRBD1 matching 11 bases. The CDR3 is made up of 14 amino acids. CDR1 is SGHNT, CDR2 YYREEE, per germline (reference sequence). Trimming cost V 4 bases and J 7 bases; bases outside gene matches: 7. CDR3 in amino acids: CASSAGQGAGEQYF. The CDR3 DNA sequence: TGTGCCAGCAGCGCCGGACAGGGGGCCGGGGAGCAGTACTTC.

This rearrangement joins TRBV6-6 to TRBJ1-4; D not certain. The V and J ends lost 6 bases and 0 bases respectively, with 11 bases between them. There are 15 residues in the CDR3. Germline V gene data show CDR1 as MNHNY and CDR2 as SVGAGI (reference sequence). DNA for the CDR3: TGTGCCAGCAGCTACGGGCTTGCAACTAATGAAAAACTGTTTTTT. Protein: CASSYGLATNEKLFF.

V usage is TRBV7-3 and J usage is TRBJ2-1; 9 bases align to TRBD2. Germline V gene data show CDR1 as SGHTA and CDR2 as FQGTGA. CDR3 length equals 17 residues. V lost 5 bases and J lost 9; bases outside the gene matches: 17. The CDR3 DNA sequence: TGTGCCAGCAGCCCGCAGGTAGCGGGGGCTCCCCGGGGTGAGCAGTTCTTC. Its protein is CASSPQVAGAPRGEQFF.

The chain links TRBV23-1 to TRBJ2-7, with TRBD1 identical over 7 bases. TRBV23-1 is filed as an ORF, its function uncertain. There are 14 residues in the CDR3. Losses at the gene ends were 4 bases for V and 6 bases for J; bases not matched to a gene: 9. Here the CDR3 DNA reads TGCGCCAGCAGTCGTAGGAGACAGGGTCCCGAGCAGTACTTC. This sequence encodes CASSRRRQGPEQYF.

The chain combines TRBV27 with TRBJ2-1; a weak D match, TRBD2 (5 bases). V lost 2 bases to trimming and J lost 9 bases, with 8 bases between them. The CDR3 covers 12 residues. Germline V CDR1 and CDR2: MNHEY, SMNVEV (reference sequence). CDR3 nucleotide sequence: TGTGCCAGCAGTTTAATGGCGGGTGAGCAGTTCTTC. Protein: CASSLMAGEQFF.

This chain joins TRBV11-1 and TRBJ1-1; 8 positions match TRBD1. The CDR3 sequence is 14 residues long. The junction had 14 bases not matched to a gene; V was cut back by 6 bases and J by 11 bases. The germline CDR1 and CDR2 sequences are SGHAT and FQDESV (reference sequence). CDR3 sequence: CASSLPGGIKSAFF. The DNA of the CDR3 is TGTGCCAGCAGTCTTCCAGGGGGCATAAAGAGCGCTTTCTTT.

The table lists this clone with a count of one. The genes are TRBV6-5 and TRBJ2-7; 8 bases line up with TRBD1. Trimming cost V 4 bases and J 2 bases; bases outside gene matches: 4. The CDR3 sequence is 14 residues long. CDR1 and CDR2 (germline): MNHEY, SVGAGI. DNA of the CDR3: TGTGCCAGCAGTTCCCACAGGGGGACCTACGAGCAGTACTTC. It translates to CASSSHRGTYEQYF.

This chain uses TRBV27 with TRBJ2-7; 9 bases are a match to TRBD1. V lost 3 bases, J lost 1 base, and 1 base stayed unmatched. The V gene's germline CDR1 is MNHEY and CDR2 SMNVEV (reference sequence). The CDR3 contains 14 residues. The CDR3 DNA reads as TGTGCCAGCAGTTTGGGACAGGGTTCCTACGAGCAGTACTTC. Translating gives CASSLGQGSYEQYF.

The genes are TRBV28 and TRBJ2-7; D not certain. Trimming took 9 bases from V and 10 from J, leaving 19 bases between them. Germline V CDR1 and CDR2: MDHEN, SYDVKM. The CDR3 is 12 amino acids. As DNA, the CDR3 is TGTGCCAGTAACTTCCACCCCTCGAGTCAGTACTTC. Encoded protein: CASNFHPSSQYF.

The chain couples TRBV27 to TRBJ1-5, with D tentatively TRBD1 (6 bases). V was pared by 5 bases and J by 3 bases, with 14 bases between. Germline CDR1 MNHEY, CDR2 SMNVEV (reference sequence). The CDR3 consists of 15 residues. The CDR3 DNA follows: TGTGCCAGCAGTACAAATGGACAGTTCAATCAGCCCCAGCATTTT. As protein: CASSTNGQFNQPQHF.

The V call is TRBV7-2, the J call TRBJ1-6; D is undetermined. V lost 7 bases, J lost 7 bases, and 14 bases lay in between. CDR3 length: 14 amino acids. CDR1 and CDR2 (germline): SGHTA, FQGNSA. CDR3 nucleotide sequence: TGTGCCAGCACCTCCGGGAGCTACAATTCACCCCTCCACTTT. It yields the protein CASTSGSYNSPLHF.

This chain uses TRBV28 with TRBJ2-7, with a tentative D call TRBD1 (6 bases). This CDR3 region has 14 residues. Germline V lookup: CDR1 MDHEN, CDR2 SYDVKM. The V end lost 3 bases, the J end lost 4 bases, and 13 bases lay between the germline ends. The CDR3 loop reads CASSFRTEIYEQYF. CDR3 nucleotides: TGTGCCAGCAGTTTTAGGACAGAGATATACGAGCAGTACTTC.

This sequence joins TRBV7-2 and TRBJ2-5; 7 positions agree with TRBD1. This CDR3 has 15 residues. V lost 1 base, J lost 4 bases, and 6 bases stayed unmatched. Looked up from germline, CDR1 is SGHTA and CDR2 is FQGNSA. This CDR3 is CASSLGGWTGETQYF. The CDR3 DNA is TGTGCCAGCAGCTTAGGGGGATGGACAGGAGAGACCCAGTACTTC.

The rearrangement uses TRBV1 and TRBJ2-2; the table names TRBD2, a call not compared with the DNA. TRBV1 counts as a pseudogene. The CDR3 is 14 residues long. CDR3 in DNA: TGCACCAGCAGCCACCCCCCCCGGGTCGGGGAGCTGTTTTTT. Amino acids: CTSSHPPRVGELFF.

The chain joins TRBV5-1 to TRBJ2-4, with D tentatively TRBD1 (6 bases). The CDR3 contains 15 residues. Trimming removed 2 bases from V and 6 bases from J, with 15 bases in between. CDR1 and CDR2 (germline): SGHRS, YFSETQ. The CDR3 DNA reads as TGCGCCAGCAGCTTTGGGTCGCAAGGGGGAAACATTCAGTACTTC. Translating it yields CASSFGSQGGNIQYF.